Below, 14 T cell receptor beta chains from the same sample are listed, as sequenced in a study of cytomegalovirus exposure and HLA in healthy donors. Primers: 60 Vbeta forward and 13 Jbeta reverse. TCRdb keeps only in-frame clones here, not all; method: immunoSEQ multiplex PCR. The profile shows 110,000 to 150,000 clones, more than 60% of them singletons. The sequenced sample was PBMCs. The receptors come from a male donor in good health and CMV-seronegative.

The gene calls are TRBV19 and TRBJ1-1; 7 bases line up with TRBD1. The CDR3 has 13 amino acids. Germline V CDR1 and CDR2: LNHDA, SQIVND (reference sequence). V shed 5 bases, J shed 8 bases, and the junction held 8 bases outside the gene matches. The CDR3 sequence: CASSYLGTDEAFF. The CDR3 nucleotides are TGTGCCAGTAGTTACCTCGGGACAGACGAAGCTTTCTTT.

V usage is TRBV10-3 and J usage is TRBJ1-3; perhaps TRBD1 as D (6 bases). This CDR3 has 17 amino acids. Between the trimmed V and J ends, which lost 0 bases and 3 bases, there was a span of 15 bases. Germline V gene data show CDR1 as ENHRY and CDR2 as SYGVKD. The CDR3, as DNA: TGTGCCATCAGTGAGTCTCTACCAGGGGCGATTGGAAACACCATATATTTT. Protein: CAISESLPGAIGNTIYF.

This clone was detected only a few times. The V gene is TRBV9, the J gene TRBJ1-1; D is unresolved. CDR3 length: 15 amino acids. V shed 0 bases and J shed 1 base, with 10 bases lying between them. Germline CDR1 SGDLS, CDR2 YYNGEE. The DNA of the CDR3 is TGTGCCAGCAGCGTAGGGACTTTAGGGAACACTGAAGCTTTCTTT. Residues: CASSVGTLGNTEAFF.

V usage is TRBV15 and J usage is TRBJ1-2; 7 nucleotides align to TRBD1. Germline CDR1 LNHNV, CDR2 YYDKDF (reference sequence). Trimming cost V 5 bases and J 4 bases; bases outside gene matches: 10. This CDR3 is 15 amino acids long. The CDR3 loop is CATSPEGGAGYGYTF. The CDR3 bases are TGTGCCACCAGCCCAGAAGGGGGCGCCGGCTATGGCTACACCTTC.

The chain employs TRBV9 and TRBJ2-5; 9 bases map to TRBD2. The CDR3 sequence is 19 residues long. In germline, CDR1 is SGDLS, CDR2 YYNGEE. V dropped 0 bases and J dropped 0; count of bases not matched to a gene: 12. CDR3 amino acids: CASSVAPGNSGRHQETQYF. The CDR3 DNA reads TGTGCCAGCAGCGTAGCGCCGGGAAATAGCGGGAGACACCAAGAGACCCAGTACTTC.

The chain recombines TRBV9 with TRBJ2-1; 11 bases map to TRBD2. V trimming: 1 base; J trimming: 6 bases; junction bases outside the gene matches: 9. Germline V CDR1 and CDR2: SGDLS, YYNGEE. There are 17 residues in the CDR3. The CDR3 spells CASSVPTLAGGSNEQFF. The DNA for the CDR3 is TGTGCCAGCAGCGTACCCACGCTAGCGGGGGGTAGCAATGAGCAGTTCTTC.

This clone was counted a single time. The chain recombines TRBV15 with TRBJ2-3, with 7 positions matching TRBD2. The CDR3 runs 15 residues. V gave up 5 bases and J gave up 0 bases; unmatched junction bases: 5. Germline V gene sequence: CDR1 LNHNV, CDR2 YYDKDF (reference sequence). The CDR3 sequence is CATSGGGRSTDTQYF. The DNA of the CDR3 is TGTGCCACCAGCGGGGGAGGGCGAAGCACAGATACGCAGTATTTT.

In this sample, this clone turned up a few times. The chain links TRBV7-3 to TRBJ2-2, with 7 bases that match TRBD1. Germline V gene sequence: CDR1 SGHTA, CDR2 FQGTGA. The CDR3 consists of 15 residues. V lost 7 bases and J lost 5; bases outside the gene matches: 10. The CDR3 reads CASTPRQGSTGELFF. The DNA for the CDR3 is TGTGCCAGCACCCCTAGACAGGGTTCGACCGGGGAGCTGTTTTTT.

Points on this clone: Other DNA sequences in this sample translate to the same CDR3. This rearrangement joins TRBV9 to TRBJ2-7, with TRBD1 identical over 7 bases. The CDR3 has 14 residues. CDR1 is SGDLS, CDR2 YYNGEE, per germline. The V segment lost 2 bases and the J segment 0 bases; nucleotides outside the gene matches: 2. CDR3 bases: TGTGCCAGCAGCGTTGGGACAGTCTCCTACGAGCAGTACTTC. This gives the protein CASSVGTVSYEQYF.

This sequence joins TRBV2 and TRBJ2-7, with a weak D call TRBD1 (5 bases). V shed 6 bases and J shed 0 bases, with 12 bases lying between them. Looked up from germline, CDR1 is SNHLY and CDR2 is FYNNEI. The CDR3 contains 14 residues. The CDR3 DNA follows: TGTGCCAGCAGATCGACAGTTCACTCCTACGAGCAGTACTTC. This gives the protein CASRSTVHSYEQYF.

This chain connects TRBV9 to TRBJ2-7, with 8 bases fitting TRBD1. Losses at the gene ends were 4 bases for V and 2 bases for J; bases not matched to a gene: 5. The length of the CDR3 is 14 residues. Germline assignment: CDR1 SGDLS and CDR2 YYNGEE. The CDR3 DNA reads as TGTGCCAGCAGCATAGGACAGGGACCCTACGAGCAGTACTTC. Amino acid sequence: CASSIGQGPYEQYF.

The rearrangement links TRBV18 to TRBJ1-2; the D gene is possibly TRBD1 (5 bases). The germline V gene has CDR1 KGHSH and CDR2 LQKENI. This CDR3 spans 15 amino acids. V was trimmed by 3 bases and J by 8 bases, leaving 19 bases between them. The chain's CDR3 is CASSPGGPSPRGYTF. The DNA for the CDR3 is TGTGCCAGCTCACCCGGGGGACCGAGCCCTCGGGGCTACACCTTC.

J is TRBJ1-1 and V is TRBV19; D gene uncertain. Germline V gives CDR1 LNHDA, CDR2 SQIVND (reference sequence). Trimming pared 4 bases from V and 0 bases from J, leaving 9 bases between. CDR3 size: 14 residues. The CDR3 sequence: CASSKSVLNTEAFF. Written as DNA, the CDR3 is TGTGCCAGTAGTAAGTCGGTTCTGAACACTGAAGCTTTCTTT.

The chain recombines TRBV14 with TRBJ2-2; TRBD2 agrees at 9 bases. The CDR3 is 18 amino acids. Germline CDR1 SGHDN, CDR2 FVKESK. J gave up 1 base and V 0 bases, and 6 bases lay outside the gene matches. In DNA, the CDR3 is TGTGCCAGCAGCCAAGAAGAGGTACTAGCGGGGAACACCGGGGAGCTGTTTTTT. Protein sequence: CASSQEEVLAGNTGELFF.